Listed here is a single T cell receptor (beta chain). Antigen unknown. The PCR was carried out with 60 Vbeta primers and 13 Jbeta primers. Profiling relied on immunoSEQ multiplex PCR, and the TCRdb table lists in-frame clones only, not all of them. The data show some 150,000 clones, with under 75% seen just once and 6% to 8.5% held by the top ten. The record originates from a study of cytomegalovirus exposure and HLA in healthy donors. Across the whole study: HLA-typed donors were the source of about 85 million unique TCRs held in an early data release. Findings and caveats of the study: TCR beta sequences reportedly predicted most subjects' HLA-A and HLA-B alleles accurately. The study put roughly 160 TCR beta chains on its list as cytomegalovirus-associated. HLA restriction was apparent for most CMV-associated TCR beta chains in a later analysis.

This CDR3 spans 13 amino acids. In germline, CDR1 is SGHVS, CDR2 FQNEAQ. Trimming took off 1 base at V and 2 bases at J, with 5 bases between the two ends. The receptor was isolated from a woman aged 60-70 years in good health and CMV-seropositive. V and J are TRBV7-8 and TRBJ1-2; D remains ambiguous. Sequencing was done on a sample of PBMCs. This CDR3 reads CASSLGGNYGYTF. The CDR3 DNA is TGTGCCAGCAGCTTAGGAGGGAACTATGGCTACACCTTC.